This T cell receptor (beta chain) was obtained from a study of beta chain features in type 1 diabetes. Study as a whole: Examination covered 107,917,701 sorted cells spanning all samples. Study results and limitations: In all four CD4+ subsets, TCRB CDR3 length was significantly, moderately reduced in type 1 diabetes.

In regard to this clone: Its antigen is currently unknown.

Expressed TCRB transcripts were sequenced because the entire RNA isolate underwent reverse transcription. Repertoires were generated with immunoSEQ multiplex PCR, while TCRdb's copy carries only in-frame clones and drops some. The data show about 360,000 clones, with 10% to 15% seen just once and around 0.02% held by the top ten. The germline V gene encodes CDR1 SQVTM and CDR2 ANQGSEA. V gave up 1 base and J gave up 8 bases, with 20 bases separating them. The CDR3 length is 15 residues. The sequenced sample consisted of naive CD4+ T cells from blood. The chain has TRBV29-1 and TRBJ1-2, with D perhaps matching TRBD1 (5 bases). This sequence originates from a man younger than 30 in good health. CDR3 protein: CSVEGPEDRESGYTF. CDR3 in DNA: TGCAGCGTTGAAGGCCCTGAAGACAGAGAAAGCGGCTACACCTTC.